These 29 T cell receptor beta chains came from one sample sequenced in a study of STAT3 mutations in large granular lymphocyte leukemia. Overall study findings and caveats: At least one immunodominant TCR beta clonotype appeared in every T-cell large granular lymphocyte leukemia patient.

Sequenced by immunoSEQ multiplex PCR; TCRdb stores in-frame clones only, minus some. The sample yields 40,000 to 50,000 clones, about 81% seen once. These receptors lack a known antigen. The material sequenced was PBMCs. The receptor set was obtained from a human donor with T large granular lymphocyte leukemia. Some clones in this sample may be carry-over from other donors' samples.

The V call is TRBV18, the J call TRBJ2-7; 7 positions match TRBD1. Trimming cost V 2 bases and J 3 bases; bases outside gene matches: 4. CDR3 length: 14 residues. Germline lookup yields CDR1 KGHSH and CDR2 LQKENI. Written as DNA, the CDR3 is TGTGCCAGCTCACCAGGGACAGCGCGCTACGAGCAGTACGTC. Translated: CASSPGTARYEQYV.

V usage is TRBV28 and J usage is TRBJ1-1; D is unclear. The CDR3 has 12 residues. Germline-derived CDR1 and CDR2 are MDHEN and SYDVKM. Trimming removed 3 bases from V and 3 bases from J, with 5 bases in between. CDR3 nucleotides: TGTGCCAGCAGTTTTGGGTACACTGAAGCTTTCTTT. It translates to CASSFGYTEAFF.

The V and J genes are TRBV5-6 and TRBJ1-3; D gene uncertain. V was trimmed by 2 bases and J by 4 bases, leaving 1 base between them. Germline V lookup: CDR1 SGHDT, CDR2 YYEEEE. The CDR3 length is 11 residues. The CDR3 DNA reads as TGTGCCAGCAGCTTCGGAAACACCATATATTTT. This sequence encodes CASSFGNTIYF.

This chain links TRBV4-3 with TRBJ1-2, with 7 bases that match TRBD1. J gave up 2 bases and V 0 bases, and 6 bases lay outside the gene matches. Germline-derived CDR1 and CDR2 are LGHNA and YSLEER. CDR3 length: 16 residues. The CDR3 reads CASSQEARGWNYGYTF. CDR3 sequence (DNA): TGCGCCAGCAGCCAAGAGGCCAGGGGGTGGAACTATGGCTACACCTTC.

The rearrangement joins TRBV6-6 to TRBJ1-2; TRBD1 is a possible D gene (5 bases). Trimming removed 7 bases at V and 4 bases at J, with 13 bases between. Germline CDR1 reads MNHNY; CDR2 reads SVGAGI (reference sequence). CDR3 length: 13 amino acids. In DNA, the CDR3 is TGTGCCAGCACACAGGCGCGGTCCTATGGCTACACCTTC. Its translation is CASTQARSYGYTF.

This chain uses TRBV5-6 with TRBJ1-2; 8 bases match TRBD1. V was clipped by 1 base and J by 1 base; unmatched bases: 9. The CDR3 is 17 residues long. Germline-derived CDR1 and CDR2 are SGHDT and YYEEEE. The CDR3 nucleotides are TGTGCCAGCAGCTTGCGGGTCGGGACAGGCTTTAACTATGGCTACACCTTC. Protein sequence: CASSLRVGTGFNYGYTF.

The J gene is TRBJ1-2, the V gene TRBV15, with D possibly being TRBD1 (6 bases). The V end lost 0 bases, the J end lost 4 bases, and 12 bases lay between the germline ends. This CDR3 has 15 amino acids. Per germline, CDR1 LNHNV and CDR2 YYDKDF (reference sequence). CDR3 in DNA: TGTGCCACCAGCAGAGATCTGGGGGCTGGCTATGGCTACACCTTC. As protein: CATSRDLGAGYGYTF.

This clone has just a few counts. The chain recombines TRBV10-1 with TRBJ2-7, with 7 nucleotides matching TRBD1. V dropped 10 bases and J dropped 7; count of bases not matched to a gene: 16. Germline lookup yields CDR1 WNHNN and CDR2 SYGVQD (reference sequence). CDR3 size: 14 residues. The CDR3 spells CANERGQPVGEQYF. The CDR3, as DNA: TGCGCCAACGAACGGGGACAGCCGGTGGGGGAGCAGTACTTC.

V and J are TRBV19 and TRBJ2-2, with D hard to call. The CDR3 covers 14 residues. Deletions cut 5 bases from V and 1 base from J, with 8 bases between. Germline V gene data show CDR1 as LNHDA and CDR2 as SQIVND (reference sequence). CDR3 region: CASSPAWNTGELFF. CDR3 nucleotides: TGTGCCAGTAGTCCCGCTTGGAACACCGGGGAGCTGTTTTTT.

The chain is built from TRBV11-2 and TRBJ2-3; 9 nucleotides line up with TRBD1. The V segment lost 5 bases and the J segment 4 bases; nucleotides outside the gene matches: 10. From germline, CDR1 is SGHAT and CDR2 FQNNGV. The CDR3 is 16 residues long. The CDR3 DNA reads as TGTGCCAGCAGCCCTCCGGGGACAGGGAGGGCAGATACGCAGTATTTT. Its translation is CASSPPGTGRADTQYF.

J is TRBJ2-6 and V is TRBV7-9, with 7 bases fitting TRBD1. The trim removed 5 bases at V and 2 bases at J, leaving 12 bases unmatched. Germline V gives CDR1 SEHNR, CDR2 FQNEAQ (reference sequence). CDR3 length: 18 residues. CDR3 sequence reads: CASSPRTGRSAGANVLTF. The CDR3 nucleotides read TGTGCCAGCAGCCCCCGGACAGGCAGGTCTGCTGGGGCCAACGTCCTGACTTTC.

This clone was counted once. DNA of the CDR3: TGTGCCAGCAGCCGTGGGGAAAATCAGCCCCAGCATTTT. This gives the protein CASSRGENQPQHF. The chain employs TRBV9 and TRBJ1-5; D unresolved. Germline V lookup: CDR1 SGDLS, CDR2 YYNGEE. The CDR3 loop spans 13 amino acids. V gave up 4 bases and J gave up 4 bases, with 9 bases separating them.

The chain combines TRBV6-5 with TRBJ2-4; D ambiguous. The CDR3 is made up of 12 amino acids. Trimming left V 8 bases short and J 8 bases short, with 13 bases between. Germline loops: CDR1 MNHEY, CDR2 SVGAGI. DNA for the CDR3: TGTGCCAGCGGAAAGACACGGGACATTCAGTACTTC. Translating gives CASGKTRDIQYF.

This clone showed up just once. The chain joins TRBV21-1 to TRBJ1-6; the D call TRBD1 from the table was never checked on the DNA. TRBV21-1 is termed a pseudogene. This CDR3 is 18 amino acids long. CDR3 loop: CASSPPIRTLDSNSPLHF. Written as DNA, the CDR3 is TGTGCCAGCAGCCCCCCAATCCGAACCCTGGACAGTAATTCACCCCTCCACTTT.

This clone was seen just once. The CDR3 DNA is TGTGCCAGCAGTTTTGGAGCCGCTACGGAGCAGTTCTTC. This codes for CASSFGAATEQFF. The chain uses TRBV27 and TRBJ2-1; D gene unclear. The V end lost 3 bases, the J end lost 10 bases, and 13 bases lay between the germline ends. The CDR3 totals 13 residues. Looked up from germline, CDR1 is MNHEY and CDR2 is SMNVEV (reference sequence).

This clone was seen only once. This sequence joins TRBV5-6 and TRBJ2-7; 9 bases are a match to TRBD1. Germline lookup yields CDR1 SGHDT and CDR2 YYEEEE. The CDR3 contains 15 residues. Trimming cost V 0 bases and J 3 bases; bases outside gene matches: 4. CDR3 protein: CASSLGGTGHYEQYV. The CDR3 nucleotides read TGTGCCAGCAGCTTGGGGGGGACAGGGCACTACGAGCAGTACGTC.

The rearrangement links TRBV5-1 to TRBJ1-2; 11 nucleotides agree with TRBD1. The CDR3 spans 14 residues. V was clipped by 4 bases and J by 8 bases; unmatched bases: 7. The germline gives CDR1 SGHRS, CDR2 YFSETQ. DNA for the CDR3: TGCGCCAGCAGCGGGGGACAGGGGGGTTACGGCTACACCTTC. It is translated as CASSGGQGGYGYTF.

CDR3 DNA: TGTGCCAGCAGCTTTGGACAGGGTCCCTCCTACGAGCAGTACGTC. The encoded protein is CASSFGQGPSYEQYV. The V gene is TRBV7-8, the J gene TRBJ2-7; 8 bases line up with TRBD1. The CDR3 contains 15 residues. CDR1 is SGHVS, CDR2 FQNEAQ, per germline. J was trimmed by 0 bases and V by 3 bases; bases with no gene match: 4.

The chain uses TRBV5-4 and TRBJ1-1; a weak D match, TRBD1 (5 bases). Trimming left V 4 bases short and J 7 bases short, with 14 bases between. The CDR3 has 13 amino acids. CDR1 SGHNT and CDR2 YYREEE come from the germline V gene (reference sequence). The CDR3 protein is CASSNRQRYEAFF. The CDR3 DNA reads TGTGCCAGCAGCAACCGACAGCGATATGAAGCTTTCTTT.

This clone was observed once. This chain links TRBV5-5 with TRBJ2-4; D gene ambiguous. CDR3 length: 13 amino acids. Germline V gene data show CDR1 as SGHKS and CDR2 as YYEKEE (reference sequence). V lost 0 bases, J lost 7 bases, and 8 bases lay in between. The CDR3 protein is CASSLVFENIQYF. In DNA, the CDR3 is TGTGCCAGCAGCTTGGTTTTTGAGAACATTCAGTACTTC.

The V and J genes are TRBV18 and TRBJ2-7; D is undetermined. The CDR3 is 12 residues long. CDR1 is KGHSH and CDR2 is LQKENI in the germline V gene. V lost 2 bases to trimming and J lost 1 base, with 3 bases between them. The DNA for the CDR3 is TGTGCCAGCTCACCAGGGTCCTACGAGCAGTACTTC. This encodes CASSPGSYEQYF.

The V and J genes are TRBV6-1 and TRBJ2-4; D is possibly TRBD2 (5 bases). The CDR3 totals 17 residues. Germline CDR1 reads MNHNS; CDR2 reads SASEGT. V lost 3 bases to trimming and J lost 2 bases, with 17 bases between them. CDR3 loop: CASSDPITGVTKNIQYF. CDR3 coding DNA: TGTGCCAGCAGTGATCCTATAACCGGGGTTACCAAAAACATTCAGTACTTC.

The chain joins TRBV2 to TRBJ2-7; a weak D match, TRBD2 (5 bases). V lost 6 bases, J lost 2 bases, and 11 bases lay in between. CDR1 is SNHLY and CDR2 is FYNNEI in the germline V gene. CDR3 length equals 13 residues. The CDR3 bases are TGTGCCAGCAGGCCAAGGAGGACCTACGAGCAGTACTTC. Encoded protein: CASRPRRTYEQYF. The entire variable domain, with the rest obtained from reference TRBV2 and TRBJ2-7, is as follows: EPEVTQTPSHQVTQMGQEVILRCVPISNHLYFYWYRQILGQKVEFLVSFYNNEISEKSEIFDDQFSVERPDGSNFTLKIRSTKLEDSAMYFCASRPRRTYEQYFGPGTRLTVT.

The chain carries TRBV19 and TRBJ2-2, with TRBD1 matching 7 bases. V lost 6 bases and J lost 1; bases outside the gene matches: 8. The germline CDR1 and CDR2 sequences are LNHDA and SQIVND (reference sequence). The CDR3 has 16 residues. The CDR3 is CASSISGQKNTGELFF. The DNA of the CDR3 is TGTGCCAGTAGCATCTCGGGACAGAAGAACACCGGGGAGCTGTTTTTT.

The chain couples TRBV10-3 to TRBJ1-2; 7 bases match TRBD1. V lost 7 bases, J lost 5 bases, and 7 bases stayed unmatched. The CDR3 contains 13 residues. Germline V gene sequence: CDR1 ENHRY, CDR2 SYGVKD. In DNA, the CDR3 is TGTGCCATCACCGCCGACAGGGATTATGGCTACACCTTC. Translation gives CAITADRDYGYTF.

This clone was detected a few times. The chain employs TRBV19 and TRBJ2-7; D possibly corresponds to TRBD2 (5 bases). CDR3 length: 15 residues. CDR1 is LNHDA and CDR2 is SQIVND in the germline V gene (reference sequence). Trimming took off 3 bases at V and 2 bases at J, with 14 bases between the two ends. The CDR3 bases are TGTGCCAGTAGTATCAAAGCGGAAATCCCCTACGAGCAGTACTTC. It is translated as CASSIKAEIPYEQYF.

The CDR3 here is CASSTPSAGRRDEQYF. For the CDR3, the DNA is TGTGCCAGTAGTACCCCCTCGGCGGGGCGAAGGGACGAGCAGTACTTC. The chain recombines TRBV19 with TRBJ2-7; a weak D match, TRBD2 (6 bases). The V gene's germline CDR1 is LNHDA and CDR2 SQIVND (reference sequence). This CDR3 has 16 amino acids. V was pared by 4 bases and J by 5 bases, with 21 bases between. Based on the CDR3 plus reference TRBV19 and TRBJ2-7, the full variable domain is DGGITQSPKYLFRKEGQNVTLSCEQNLNHDAMYWYRQDPGQGLRLIYYSQIVNDFQKGDIAEGYSVSREKKESFPLTVTSAQKNPTAFYLCASSTPSAGRRDEQYFGPGTRLTVT.

In this sample, this clone turned up once. The V and J genes are TRBV4-2 and TRBJ1-2; possible D gene TRBD1, 6 bases. The CDR3 length is 14 residues. V was cut by 5 bases and J by 6 bases, with 16 bases left in between. The germline V gene encodes CDR1 LGHNA and CDR2 YNFKEQ. This CDR3 reads CASSAQGLKDGYTF. As DNA, the CDR3 is TGTGCCAGCAGCGCACAGGGTCTAAAGGATGGCTACACCTTC.

CDR3 bases: TGTGCCAGCAGCTTGGGGAGCGTAGCAGAGACCCAGTACTTC. This sequence encodes CASSLGSVAETQYF. The V gene is TRBV5-4, the J gene TRBJ2-5, with unresolved D. The CDR3 is 14 residues long. The V end was cut by 0 bases, the J end by 4 bases, with 10 bases between. CDR1 is SGHNT, CDR2 YYREEE, per germline (reference sequence).